Shown below are 20 T cell receptor beta chains from a single sample sequenced in a study of cytomegalovirus exposure and HLA in healthy donors. The repertoire was sequenced with immunoSEQ multiplex PCR; TCRdb's copy has only in-frame clones and lacks some. The table has roughly 67,000 clones, approximately 91% seen once. Material: PBMCs. These receptors were taken from a man aged 18 to 35 in good health and CMV-seronegative.

The V gene is TRBV18, the J gene TRBJ1-5, with 7 positions matching TRBD1. Looked up from germline, CDR1 is KGHSH and CDR2 is LQKENI. With V trimmed by 1 base and J by 1 base, 4 bases remained unmatched. This CDR3 is built from 16 residues. CDR3 residues: CASSPQGAASNQPQHF. In DNA, the CDR3 is TGTGCCAGCTCACCACAGGGGGCAGCGAGCAATCAGCCCCAGCATTTT.

This clone appeared a single time. The J gene is TRBJ2-3, the V gene TRBV5-1, with 9 bases lining up with TRBD2. V was pared by 4 bases and J by 3 bases, with 12 bases of the junction left unmatched. CDR3 length: 17 amino acids. Germline V lookup: CDR1 SGHRS, CDR2 YFSETQ. The CDR3 protein is CASSTLPPAGGTDTQYF. The CDR3 DNA is TGCGCCAGCAGCACTCTCCCCCCGGCGGGGGGGACAGATACGCAGTATTTT.

The chain is built from TRBV30 and TRBJ2-2; D uncertain. The CDR3 has 13 amino acids. Between the trimmed V and J ends, which lost 3 bases and 1 base, there was a span of 6 bases. Germline-derived CDR1 and CDR2 are GTSNPN and SVGIG (reference sequence). In nucleotides, the CDR3 is TGTGCCTGGAGGAGGCAGAACACCGGGGAGCTGTTTTTT. Translated: CAWRRQNTGELFF.

This chain joins TRBV18 and TRBJ1-2; D gene unclear. CDR1 is KGHSH and CDR2 is LQKENI in the germline V gene. Trimming pared 2 bases from V and 8 bases from J, leaving 9 bases between. The CDR3 runs 12 residues. CDR3: CASSPDGGGYTF. CDR3 in DNA: TGTGCCAGCTCACCAGATGGTGGCGGCTACACCTTC.

The V call is TRBV5-4, the J call TRBJ2-5, with D uncertain. V was shortened by 0 bases and J by 2 bases, with 8 bases between the two germline ends. The CDR3 totals 14 residues. Germline V lookup: CDR1 SGHNT, CDR2 YYREEE (reference sequence). CDR3 amino acids: CASSLGQAQETQYF. As DNA, the CDR3 is TGTGCCAGCAGCTTGGGCCAGGCTCAAGAGACCCAGTACTTC. Using reference TRBV5-4 and TRBJ2-5 for the parts outside the CDR3, the full variable domain is ETGVTQSPTHLIKTRGQQVTLRCSSQSGHNTVSWYQQALGQGPQFIFQYYREEENGRGNFPPRFSGLQFPNYSSELNVNALELDDSALYLCASSLGQAQETQYFGPGTRLLVL.

The rearrangement joins TRBV4-3 to TRBJ1-1; possibly TRBD1 for D (6 bases). V was trimmed by 1 base and J by 8 bases, leaving 17 bases between them. The germline V gene encodes CDR1 LGHNA and CDR2 YSLEER. The CDR3 sequence is 15 residues long. The CDR3 DNA reads as TGCGCCAGCAGCCAAGCCGTTGGGGGAGGGGGGGAAGCTTTCTTT. It yields the protein CASSQAVGGGGEAFF.

This clone was picked up a small number of times. The chain uses TRBV9 and TRBJ2-4, with 8 nucleotides matching TRBD2. This CDR3 region has 14 residues. Per germline, CDR1 SGDLS and CDR2 YYNGEE. The ends lost 3 bases at V and 9 bases at J; junction bases unmatched: 8. In DNA, the CDR3 is TGTGCCAGCAGCGGCCTAGCGGGTGTCCCCATTCAGTACTTC. This encodes CASSGLAGVPIQYF.

A single count supports this clone. This chain connects TRBV6-4 to TRBJ2-5, with 10 bases aligning to TRBD1. There are 13 residues in the CDR3. The germline CDR1 and CDR2 sequences are MRHNA and SNTAGT. With V trimmed by 6 bases and J by 5 bases, 3 bases remained unmatched. The CDR3 DNA is TGTGCCAGCAGCCGGACAGGGGGGGAGACCCAGTACTTC. Amino acids: CASSRTGGETQYF.

This chain joins TRBV5-8 and TRBJ1-4, with D uncertain. This CDR3 contains 15 residues. The germline gives CDR1 SGHTS, CDR2 YDEGEE. Between the trimmed V and J ends, which lost 1 base and 0 bases, there was a span of 7 bases. The CDR3 sequence is CASSLSRATNEKLFF. CDR3 bases: TGTGCCAGCAGCTTGTCTCGAGCAACTAATGAAAAACTGTTTTTT. Combining the CDR3 with reference TRBV5-8 and TRBJ1-4 gives the whole variable domain EAGVTQSPTHLIKTRGQQATLRCSPISGHTSVYWYQQALGLGLQFLLWYDEGEERNRGNFPPRFSGRQFPNYSSELNVNALELEDSALYLCASSLSRATNEKLFFGSGTQLSVL.

This clone was detected once. The chain has TRBV28 and TRBJ2-7, with 7 bases fitting TRBD1. J lost 8 bases, V lost 3 bases, and 1 base had no gene match. The CDR3 runs to 11 residues. CDR1 and CDR2 from the germline V gene are MDHEN and SYDVKM. This CDR3 reads CASSLDRKQYF. DNA of the CDR3: TGTGCCAGCAGTTTGGACAGGAAGCAGTACTTC.

The J gene is TRBJ2-3, the V gene TRBV7-2; tentative D call: TRBD2 (7 bases). The CDR3 has 16 amino acids. Trimming took 5 bases from V and 6 from J, leaving 21 bases between them. Germline V gives CDR1 SGHTA, CDR2 FQGNSA. CDR3 nucleotide sequence: TGTGCCAGCAGCATTCGGGACTACCCAGGGGTGGATACGCAGTATTTT. Translation: CASSIRDYPGVDTQYF.

This clone occurred a few times. V gene TRBV28 combines with J gene TRBJ1-2, with 8 bases lining up with TRBD1. Germline V gene lookup returns CDR1 MDHEN and CDR2 SYDVKM. After removal of 10 bases from V and 2 bases from J, the junction contained 6 bases not matched to a gene. The CDR3 extends over 13 amino acids. The CDR3 sequence: CATDRTGNYGYTF. For the CDR3, the DNA is TGTGCCACCGACCGGACAGGGAACTATGGCTACACCTTC.

The J gene is TRBJ2-7, the V gene TRBV4-3; 7 bases agree with TRBD2. This CDR3 comprises 19 residues. J was trimmed by 6 bases and V by 0 bases; bases with no gene match: 20. Germline V gene lookup returns CDR1 LGHNA and CDR2 YSLEER. This CDR3 reads CASSQDQTGEGAFLTEQYF. The CDR3 DNA follows: TGCGCCAGCAGCCAAGATCAAACCGGGGAGGGAGCTTTTCTGACCGAGCAGTACTTC.

This clone came up a few times. This sequence joins TRBV29-1 and TRBJ1-1; D ambiguous. Per the germline V gene, CDR1 is SQVTM and CDR2 is ANQGSEA. This CDR3 has 15 residues. V was clipped by 6 bases and J by 1 base, with 18 bases between them. The CDR3 DNA is TGCAGCGTCCCGACCGGGAGCAACGCGAACACTGAAGCTTTCTTT. Translation: CSVPTGSNANTEAFF.

The chain couples TRBV7-2 to TRBJ1-2, with a possible D match to TRBD1 (5 bases). The CDR3 loop spans 14 amino acids. V was cut by 0 bases and J by 2 bases, with 7 bases left in between. CDR1 and CDR2 (germline): SGHTA, FQGNSA. Here the CDR3 DNA reads TGTGCCAGCAGCTTAGCTGGGGGGAACTATGGCTACACCTTC. Its translation: CASSLAGGNYGYTF.

This clone was observed a single time. The rearrangement links TRBV2 to TRBJ1-4, with 7 positions matching TRBD1. V shed 6 bases, J shed 4 bases, and the junction held 5 bases outside the gene matches. Germline V CDR1 and CDR2: SNHLY, FYNNEI. The CDR3 is 14 amino acids. The CDR3 DNA reads as TGTGCCAGCAGAGCCGGGACAGTTAATGAAAAACTGTTTTTT. Translated: CASRAGTVNEKLFF.

The J gene is TRBJ1-1, the V gene TRBV29-1, with TRBD1 matching 9 bases. Per germline, CDR1 SQVTM and CDR2 ANQGSEA. Trimming took 1 base from V and 4 from J; bases not matched to a gene: 1. The CDR3 has 13 residues. The CDR3 bases are TGCAGCGTTGAAGCGACAGGGGGCACTGAAGCTTTCTTT. Its protein is CSVEATGGTEAFF.

The CDR3 coding sequence is TGCGCCAGCGGCAGGGATCGGATCGAAGAGACCCAGTACTTC. Protein sequence: CASGRDRIEETQYF. The J gene is TRBJ2-5, the V gene TRBV5-1; tentative D call: TRBD1 (5 bases). The length of the CDR3 is 14 residues. Germline V gene sequence: CDR1 SGHRS, CDR2 YFSETQ. Trimming removed 7 bases at V and 3 bases at J, with 16 bases between.

V gene TRBV30 combines with J gene TRBJ1-3, with D possibly matching TRBD1 (6 bases). CDR3 length equals 15 residues. CDR1 GTSNPN and CDR2 SVGIG come from the germline V gene (reference sequence). V was pared by 3 bases and J by 0 bases, with 12 bases between. The CDR3 DNA sequence: TGTGCCTGGAGGAGGGGGGGCAGCTCTGGAAACACCATATATTTT. As protein: CAWRRGGSSGNTIYF.

The chain employs TRBV5-6 and TRBJ2-3; 8 bases align to TRBD2. The CDR3 contains 17 residues. Per germline, CDR1 SGHDT and CDR2 YYEEEE. The V segment lost 2 bases and the J segment 1 base; nucleotides outside the gene matches: 9. CDR3 region: CASSLRTSGGGTDTQYF. The CDR3 nucleotides read TGTGCCAGCAGCTTAAGGACGAGCGGGGGAGGCACAGATACGCAGTATTTT. Full variable domain (remainder filled in from reference TRBV5-6 and TRBJ2-3): DAGVTQSPTHLIKTRGQQVTLRCSPKSGHDTVSWYQQALGQGPQFIFQYYEEEERQRGNFPDRFSGHQFPNYSSELNVNALLLGDSALYLCASSLRTSGGGTDTQYFGPGTRLTVL.